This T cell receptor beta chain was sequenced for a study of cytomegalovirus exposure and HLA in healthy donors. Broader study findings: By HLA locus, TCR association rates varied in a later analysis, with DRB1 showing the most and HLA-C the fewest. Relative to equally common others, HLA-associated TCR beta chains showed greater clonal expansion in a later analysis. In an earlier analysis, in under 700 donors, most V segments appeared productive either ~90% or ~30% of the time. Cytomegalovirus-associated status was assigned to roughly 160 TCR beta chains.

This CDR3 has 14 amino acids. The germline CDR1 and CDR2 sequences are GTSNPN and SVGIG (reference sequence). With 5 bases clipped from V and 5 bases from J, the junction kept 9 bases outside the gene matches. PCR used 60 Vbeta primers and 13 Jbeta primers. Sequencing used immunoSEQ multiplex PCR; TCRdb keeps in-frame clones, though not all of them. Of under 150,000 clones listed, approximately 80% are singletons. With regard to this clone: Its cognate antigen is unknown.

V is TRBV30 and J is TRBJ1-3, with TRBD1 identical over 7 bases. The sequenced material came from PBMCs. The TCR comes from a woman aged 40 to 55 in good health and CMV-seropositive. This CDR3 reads CAWDPTGFRNTIYF. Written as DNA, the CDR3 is TGTGCCTGGGACCCGACAGGGTTTCGAAACACCATATATTTT.